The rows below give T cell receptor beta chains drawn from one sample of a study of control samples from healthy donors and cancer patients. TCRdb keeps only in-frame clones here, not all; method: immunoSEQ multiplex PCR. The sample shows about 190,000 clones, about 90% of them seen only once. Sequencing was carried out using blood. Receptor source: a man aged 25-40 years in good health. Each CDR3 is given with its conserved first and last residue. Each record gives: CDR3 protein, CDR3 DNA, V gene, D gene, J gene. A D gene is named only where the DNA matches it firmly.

CASHRDTTYEQYF | TGTGCCAGTCACCGGGACACTACCTACGAGCAGTACTTC | TRBV30 | . | TRBJ2-7
CASSYGGPHYGYTF | TGTGCCAGCAGTTACGGGGGACCCCATTATGGCTACACCTTC | TRBV6-5 | . | TRBJ1-2
CASSQGVEGTQYF | TGTGCCAGCTCACAGGGGGTCGAAGGTACGCAGTATTTT | TRBV18 | . | TRBJ2-3
CASSQERTGGKSYEQYF | TGCGCCAGCAGCCAAGAGAGGACCGGGGGCAAGTCCTACGAGCAGTACTTC | TRBV4-1 | . | TRBJ2-7
CASSPRLGGHNEKLFF | TGTGCCAGCAGCCCCCGTCTAGGGGGACATAATGAAAAACTGTTTTTT | TRBV7-9 | . | TRBJ1-4
CAWRGRDRAGNTIYF | TGTGCCTGGAGAGGCCGGGACAGGGCTGGAAACACCATATATTTT | TRBV30 | TRBD1 | TRBJ1-3
CASSRIGGANGELFF | TGTGCCAGCAGCCGGATAGGGGGGGCAAACGGGGAGCTGTTTTTT | TRBV4-2 | . | TRBJ2-2
CASSLASSGPQHF | TGTGCCAGCAGTTTAGCGAGCTCGGGGCCCCAGCATTTT | TRBV12-3/TRBV12-4 | . | TRBJ1-5
CASSTDSGGADTQYF | TGTGCCAGCAGCACTGACTCGGGAGGTGCAGATACGCAGTATTTT | TRBV9 | TRBD2 | TRBJ2-3
CASMAAPDTQYF | TGTGCCAGTATGGCGGCACCAGATACGCAGTATTTT | TRBV19 | . | TRBJ2-3
CATKGTSGELFF | TGTGCCACGAAAGGGACAAGCGGGGAGCTGTTTTTT | TRBV27 | . | TRBJ2-2
CASSPQGGEAFF | TGTGCCAGCAGCCCACAGGGAGGTGAAGCTTTCTTT | TRBV6-5 | . | TRBJ1-1
CASSEGSAGETQYF | TGCGCCAGCAGTGAGGGCTCAGCCGGCGAGACCCAGTACTTC | TRBV10-1 | . | TRBJ2-5
CAIRGAPGQPQHF | TGTGCCATCAGGGGGGCTCCGGGGCAGCCCCAGCATTTT | TRBV10-3 | . | TRBJ1-5
CASDPSGTQGYTF | TGCGCCAGCGATCCGTCAGGGACTCAAGGCTACACCTTC | TRBV10-2 | . | TRBJ1-2
CASSLQGDGYTF | TGCGCCAGCAGCTTGCAGGGGGATGGCTACACCTTC | TRBV5-1 | TRBD1 | TRBJ1-2
CAISESTSGVTDTQYF | TGTGCCATCAGTGAATCCACTAGCGGGGTCACAGATACGCAGTATTTT | TRBV10-3 | TRBD2 | TRBJ2-3
CASSPRGGRTDTQYF | TGTGCCAGCAGCCCCCGGGGCGGGAGGACAGATACGCAGTATTTT | TRBV6-4 | TRBD2 | TRBJ2-3
CASRLAGGNEQFF | TGCGCCAGTCGACTAGCGGGGGGGAATGAGCAGTTCTTC | TRBV5-1 | TRBD2 | TRBJ2-1
CASSLAGQVNTEAFF | TGTGCCAGCAGCTTAGCGGGACAGGTGAACACTGAAGCTTTCTTT | TRBV11-3 | TRBD1 | TRBJ1-1
CASSSLFGANVLTF | TGTGCCAGCAGCTCCCTTTTTGGGGCCAACGTCCTGACTTTC | TRBV7-3 | . | TRBJ2-6
CASSPPGGSANEKLFF | TGTGCCAGCAGCCCACCAGGGGGTTCAGCTAATGAAAAACTGTTTTTT | TRBV2 | TRBD1 | TRBJ1-4
CASSLASGGSGTIYF | TGCGCCAGCAGCTTGGCGTCAGGGGGCTCCGGCACCATATATTTT | TRBV5-1 | TRBD1 | TRBJ1-3
CSVAPRTSGSYNEQFF | TGCAGCGTTGCTCCCCGGACTAGCGGCTCCTACAATGAGCAGTTCTTC | TRBV29-1 | TRBD2 | TRBJ2-1
CASSPGTASLGYTF | TGTGCCAGCAGTCCTGGGACAGCTTCTCTTGGCTACACCTTC | TRBV6-5 | TRBD1 | TRBJ1-2